The 29 T cell receptor beta chains below all came from one sample that was sequenced in a study of T cell changes during pregnancy in multiple sclerosis. Only in-frame clones appear in the TCRdb table, and some are missing; sequencing was by immunoSEQ multiplex PCR. The sample lists approximately 100,000 clones, approximately 94% seen once, with roughly 1% in the top ten. Sequenced material: peripheral blood, taken before pregnancy. The receptors stem from a female donor with multiple sclerosis, enrolled in a pregnancy study.

This rearrangement joins TRBV28 to TRBJ1-2; no clear D. The CDR3 is 13 residues long. Germline CDR1 MDHEN, CDR2 SYDVKM. V was trimmed by 6 bases and J by 0 bases, leaving 8 bases between them. The CDR3 spells CASRVSANYGYTF. CDR3 coding DNA: TGTGCCAGCAGGGTTTCAGCTAACTATGGCTACACCTTC.

The gene calls are TRBV9 and TRBJ2-7, with 7 bases identical to TRBD1. This CDR3 is built from 17 residues. V lost 0 bases, J lost 4 bases, and 13 bases stayed unmatched. Germline lookup yields CDR1 SGDLS and CDR2 YYNGEE. The CDR3 DNA follows: TGTGCCAGCAGCGTAGCCGACAGGGATCAAGTCTTTTACGAGCAGTACTTC. Translated, it gives CASSVADRDQVFYEQYF.

The chain uses TRBV14 and TRBJ1-2; 9 positions agree with TRBD1. The CDR3 sequence is 13 residues long. The ends lost 4 bases at V and 7 bases at J; junction bases unmatched: 4. Germline V gene sequence: CDR1 SGHDN, CDR2 FVKESK. The DNA for the CDR3 is TGTGCCAGCAGCCCGGACAGGGGAAGTGGCTACACCTTC. This encodes CASSPDRGSGYTF. The variable domain in full, with the rest retrieved from reference TRBV14 and TRBJ1-2, is EAGVTQFPSHSVIEKGQTVTLRCDPISGHDNLYWYRRVMGKEIKFLLHFVKESKQDESGMPNNRFLAERTGGTYSTLKVQPAELEDSGVYFCASSPDRGSGYTFGSGTRLTVV.

This clone appeared once. The chain has TRBV2 and TRBJ2-3; TRBD2 agrees at 10 bases. There are 19 residues in the CDR3. Trimming at V came to 2 bases and at J to 1 base, leaving 12 bases not matched to a gene. CDR1 SNHLY and CDR2 FYNNEI come from the germline V gene. The CDR3 DNA reads as TGTGCCAGCAGTGAATGGTCATCGGGGGGGACTAGCGGCACAGATACGCAGTATTTT. Translating it yields CASSEWSSGGTSGTDTQYF.

V gene TRBV13 combines with J gene TRBJ2-1; D gene ambiguous. Trimming cost V 3 bases and J 3 bases, with 15 bases left between them. Germline CDR1 and CDR2: PRHDT and FYEKMQ (reference sequence). The length of the CDR3 is 16 residues. CDR3 residues: CASSFPTPLNYNEQFF. The DNA of the CDR3 is TGTGCCAGCAGCTTCCCTACCCCCTTAAACTACAATGAGCAGTTCTTC.

The genes are TRBV7-9 and TRBJ1-1, with a tentative D call TRBD1 (6 bases). CDR1 and CDR2 from the germline V gene are SEHNR and FQNEAQ (reference sequence). The CDR3 has 15 residues. V dropped 1 base and J dropped 3 bases, with 12 bases sitting between them. The CDR3 DNA sequence: TGTGCCAGCAGCTTAGACGGGGGGCTGTACACTGAAGCTTTCTTT. Translated: CASSLDGGLYTEAFF.

The chain joins TRBV4-2 to TRBJ2-3; TRBD1 matches 9 bases. The trim removed 0 bases at V and 4 bases at J, leaving 5 bases unmatched. The CDR3 covers 16 residues. The V gene's germline CDR1 is LGHNA and CDR2 YNFKEQ. The CDR3 sequence: CASSQDITGGSDTQYF. CDR3 in DNA: TGTGCCAGCAGCCAAGATATCACAGGGGGCTCAGATACGCAGTATTTT.

The chain employs TRBV27 and TRBJ2-5; 7 bases match TRBD1. J was trimmed by 5 bases and V by 7 bases; bases with no gene match: 13. The CDR3 has 15 residues. CDR1 is MNHEY, CDR2 SMNVEV, per germline (reference sequence). The CDR3 is CASTPGGRYSETQYF. The CDR3, as DNA: TGTGCCAGCACCCCAGGGGGAAGGTATAGCGAGACCCAGTACTTC.

V and J are TRBV27 and TRBJ2-7; 8 bases match TRBD1. V lost 3 bases to trimming and J lost 2 bases; unmatched junction nucleotides: 6. This CDR3 contains 15 residues. Germline loops: CDR1 MNHEY, CDR2 SMNVEV (reference sequence). This CDR3 reads CASSFDRGRTYEQYF. CDR3 DNA: TGTGCCAGCAGTTTCGACAGGGGAAGGACCTACGAGCAGTACTTC.

Here the CDR3 DNA reads TGCGCCAGCAGCTTTGGAGGGGTCCCCCCAAATTTTAACACTGAAGCTTTCTTT. It is translated as CASSFGGVPPNFNTEAFF. The rearrangement joins TRBV5-1 to TRBJ1-1, with TRBD1 as a possible D gene (5 bases). V dropped 2 bases and J dropped 2 bases, with 22 bases sitting between them. Germline CDR1 is SGHRS and CDR2 is YFSETQ. The CDR3 is made up of 18 amino acids.

In its sample, this clone was seen a few times. V and J are TRBV2 and TRBJ1-2, with a possible D match to TRBD1 (6 bases). V shed 3 bases and J shed 4 bases, with 15 bases lying between them. Germline V gene sequence: CDR1 SNHLY, CDR2 FYNNEI. This CDR3 comprises 15 residues. CDR3 in amino acids: CASSDRIQGIYGYTF. DNA of the CDR3: TGTGCCAGCAGTGACCGGATACAGGGCATCTATGGCTACACCTTC. Using reference TRBV2 and TRBJ1-2 for the parts outside the CDR3, the full variable domain is EPEVTQTPSHQVTQMGQEVILRCVPISNHLYFYWYRQILGQKVEFLVSFYNNEISEKSEIFDDQFSVERPDGSNFTLKIRSTKLEDSAMYFCASSDRIQGIYGYTFGSGTRLTVV.

V and J are TRBV28 and TRBJ2-3; the D is unclear. The germline V and J ends were trimmed by 8 bases and 0 bases, with 9 bases remaining between them. This CDR3 contains 13 residues. Germline V gene lookup returns CDR1 MDHEN and CDR2 SYDVKM. The CDR3 bases are TGTGCCAGCCTCTGGGCCAGCACAGATACGCAGTATTTT. It codes for CASLWASTDTQYF.

The chain recombines TRBV6-6 with TRBJ1-5; weak D call: TRBD1 (5 bases). CDR3 size: 14 residues. Germline CDR1 reads MNHNY; CDR2 reads SVGAGI (reference sequence). Trimming left V 7 bases short and J 5 bases short, with 15 bases between. CDR3 amino acids: CASTNAGQDQPQHF. Written as DNA, the CDR3 is TGTGCCAGCACCAACGCAGGACAAGATCAGCCCCAGCATTTT.

The V call is TRBV5-4, the J call TRBJ1-4; tentative D call: TRBD1 (5 bases). CDR3 length: 14 residues. The V gene's germline CDR1 is SGHNT and CDR2 YYREEE (reference sequence). V gave up 4 bases and J gave up 3 bases, with 10 bases separating them. CDR3 amino acids: CASSLRAPNEKLFF. DNA for the CDR3: TGTGCCAGCAGCCTCAGGGCCCCTAATGAAAAACTGTTTTTT.

The chain carries TRBV7-8 and TRBJ1-5, with D hard to call. The CDR3 runs to 12 residues. Germline assignment: CDR1 SGHVS and CDR2 FQNEAQ. The V and J ends lost 1 base and 7 bases respectively, with 5 bases between them. CDR3: CASSLGEQPQHF. DNA of the CDR3: TGTGCCAGCAGCTTAGGGGAGCAGCCCCAGCATTTT.

As for this clone: Other nucleotide sequences from this sample produce the same CDR3. This chain links TRBV30 with TRBJ1-2; D is ambiguous. Germline V gene sequence: CDR1 GTSNPN, CDR2 SVGIG (reference sequence). The CDR3 length is 13 residues. Between the trimmed V and J ends, which lost 0 bases and 3 bases, there was a span of 8 bases. CDR3: CAWSVGGDYGYTF. CDR3 nucleotides: TGTGCCTGGAGTGTAGGAGGAGACTATGGCTACACCTTC.

This chain uses TRBV19 with TRBJ2-5; 14 nucleotides align to TRBD2. Germline V gene sequence: CDR1 LNHDA, CDR2 SQIVND (reference sequence). The V gene end was trimmed by 1 base and the J gene end by 2 bases; junction bases not matched to a gene: 0. This CDR3 spans 16 amino acids. The DNA for the CDR3 is TGTGCCAGTAGTATAGGACTAGCGGGAGGGCAAGAGACCCAGTACTTC. This translates into CASSIGLAGGQETQYF.

The genes are TRBV5-5 and TRBJ1-2; D remains ambiguous. This CDR3 is 14 amino acids long. Deletions cut 0 bases from V and 0 bases from J, with 6 bases between. Germline lookup yields CDR1 SGHKS and CDR2 YYEKEE (reference sequence). CDR3 nucleotides: TGTGCCAGCAGCTTGGGGTCAGCTAACTATGGCTACACCTTC. It yields the protein CASSLGSANYGYTF.

V and J are TRBV29-1 and TRBJ1-1; tentative D call: TRBD1 (5 bases). The CDR3 extends over 14 amino acids. Germline V gene sequence: CDR1 SQVTM, CDR2 ANQGSEA. The V end was cut by 3 bases, the J end by 8 bases, with 19 bases between. This CDR3 reads CSVDKGRDHTEAFF. In DNA form, the CDR3 reads TGCAGCGTTGATAAGGGGCGGGATCATACGGAAGCTTTCTTT. The full variable domain, with the rest looked up from reference TRBV29-1 and TRBJ1-1, is SAVISQKPSRDICQRGTSLTIQCQVDSQVTMMFWYRQQPGQSLTLIATANQGSEATYESGFVIDKFPISRPNLTFSTLTVSNMSPEDSSIYLCSVDKGRDHTEAFFGQGTRLTVV.

The chain joins TRBV10-3 to TRBJ1-5, with TRBD1 identical over 9 bases. V was clipped by 6 bases and J by 4 bases; unmatched bases: 1. The CDR3 sequence is 13 residues long. Germline V CDR1 and CDR2: ENHRY, SYGVKD. The CDR3 coding sequence is TGTGCCATCAGGGGGACAGGGAATCAGCCCCAGCATTTT. It is translated as CAIRGTGNQPQHF.

The chain has TRBV10-2 and TRBJ2-7, with D perhaps TRBD2 (6 bases). V was trimmed by 5 bases and J by 5 bases, leaving 10 bases between them. The CDR3 runs 12 residues. CDR1 is WSHSY and CDR2 is SAAADI in the germline V gene. The CDR3 nucleotides read TGCGCCAGCAGTTCGACTAGTCACGAGCAGTACTTC. Translating gives CASSSTSHEQYF.

The genes are TRBV30 and TRBJ2-3; 9 bases map to TRBD1. J lost 0 bases, V lost 3 bases, and 7 bases had no gene match. Germline V gene lookup returns CDR1 GTSNPN and CDR2 SVGIG (reference sequence). The CDR3 covers 16 residues. DNA of the CDR3: TGTGCCTGGAGCCTTACAGGGGGCGCCAGCACAGATACGCAGTATTTT. Its translation is CAWSLTGGASTDTQYF.

This clone has only one observation. The chain couples TRBV6-1 to TRBJ1-5; the D is unclear. Germline V CDR1 and CDR2: MNHNS, SASEGT. The V gene lost 2 bases and the J gene lost 0 bases, with 14 bases spanning the gap. There are 17 residues in the CDR3. CDR3 in DNA: TGTGCCAGCAGTGAATACCCCGAAGACTATAGCAATCAGCCCCAGCATTTT. It codes for CASSEYPEDYSNQPQHF.

The V call is TRBV4-1, the J call TRBJ1-1; TRBD1 matches at 7 bases. From germline, CDR1 is MGHRA and CDR2 YSYEKL. The trim removed 1 base at V and 0 bases at J, leaving 5 bases unmatched. This CDR3 has 16 amino acids. In DNA form, the CDR3 reads TGCGCCAGCAGCCAAGGCTGGACAGGTTTGAACACTGAAGCTTTCTTT. As protein: CASSQGWTGLNTEAFF.

This chain uses TRBV6-6 with TRBJ1-2; TRBD1 matches 7 bases. V lost 2 bases, J lost 8 bases, and 2 bases stayed unmatched. The CDR3 consists of 12 residues. Germline CDR1 MNHNY, CDR2 SVGAGI (reference sequence). The CDR3 spells CASSYDREGYTF. The CDR3 nucleotides read TGTGCCAGCAGTTACGACAGGGAAGGCTACACCTTC.

The chain carries TRBV9 and TRBJ2-5; perhaps TRBD1 as D (6 bases). CDR3 length: 14 residues. Trimming removed 3 bases from V and 5 bases from J, with 14 bases in between. Germline CDR1 reads SGDLS; CDR2 reads YYNGEE. The CDR3: CASSGNRASETQYF. The CDR3 region has the DNA TGTGCCAGCAGCGGAAACAGGGCGAGCGAGACCCAGTACTTC.

The chain's CDR3 is CASSDPSGISDTQYF. The CDR3 nucleotides are TGTGCCAGCAGTGATCCTAGCGGGATCTCAGATACGCAGTATTTT. The chain has TRBV2 and TRBJ2-3; 9 bases align to TRBD2. This CDR3 is built from 15 residues. The germline V gene encodes CDR1 SNHLY and CDR2 FYNNEI. The ends lost 3 bases at V and 4 bases at J; junction bases unmatched: 5.

The CDR3 bases are TGTGCCAGCAGCTTAGGGCAGGCCCCTTCCTACGAGCAGTACTTC. Its protein product is CASSLGQAPSYEQYF. The chain recombines TRBV7-7 with TRBJ2-7; D is unclear. The germline V gene has CDR1 SSHAT and CDR2 FNYEAQ (reference sequence). CDR3 length equals 15 residues. Trimming removed 1 base from V and 1 base from J, with 11 bases in between.

This chain joins TRBV4-1 and TRBJ1-2; D gene uncertain. Trimming left V 1 base short and J 2 bases short, with 8 bases between. This CDR3 is built from 14 residues. CDR1 is MGHRA, CDR2 YSYEKL, per germline. This CDR3 is CASSQAAGNYGYTF. The CDR3 bases are TGCGCCAGCAGCCAAGCGGCCGGGAACTATGGCTACACCTTC.